This TCR beta chain stems from a study of cytomegalovirus exposure and HLA in healthy donors. Whole-study findings and limits: TCR clusters originating in the first cohort tended to co-occur in the 120 validation repertoires, according to a later analysis.

Only in-frame clones appear in the TCRdb table, and some are missing; sequencing was by immunoSEQ multiplex PCR. The sample yields 150,000 or so clones, just under 90% seen once. The donors were part of the validation cohort of 120 subjects. That cohort was separate from the first cohort, which comprised fewer than 800 subjects. About this clone: Antigen specificity is unknown.

The source material was PBMCs. The TCR originated in a woman between 25 and 40 years old in good health and CMV-seronegative.

CDR3 in amino acids: CAWSQENEQFF. As DNA, the CDR3 is TGTGCCTGGAGTCAGGAAAATGAGCAGTTCTTC. The V call is TRBV30, the J call TRBJ2-1, with no clear D. The length of the CDR3 is 11 residues. The germline CDR1 and CDR2 sequences are GTSNPN and SVGIG (reference sequence). Trimming removed 2 bases at V and 7 bases at J, with 6 bases between.